The source of this T cell receptor beta chain is a study of blood T cell repertoires in COVID-19. Study details: The United States, Italy and Spain supplied acute and convalescent COVID-19 samples. The analysed material was cDNA or gDNA that came from T cells, B-cell-depleted T cells, or PBMCs.

J gave up 7 bases and V 1 base, and 8 bases lay outside the gene matches. From germline, CDR1 is LNHNV and CDR2 YYDKDF (reference sequence). This CDR3 comprises 15 residues. Per the authors' pipeline: Using reference gene primer amplification, nucleated cell counts were estimated. Generated by immunoSEQ multiplex PCR, the TCRdb table keeps only in-frame clones and is missing some. V and J calls plus clone size are reproduced from that table; the DNA served to infer D and trimming. This sample has under 200,000 clones, with approximately 87% found just once. The source is a woman aged 70-85 years with acute or convalescent COVID-19. The V gene is TRBV15, the J gene TRBJ1-1; 8 bases are a match to TRBD1. Material: peripheral blood. The DNA for the CDR3 is TGTGCCACCAGCAGAGCCGAAGACAGGGGCCATGAAGCTTTCTTT. Its protein product is CATSRAEDRGHEAFF.